Listed below are T cell receptor beta chains from one sample, sequenced in a study of T cell responses to AZD1222 COVID-19 vaccine. TCRdb's copy holds only in-frame clones and misses some; the assay was immunoSEQ multiplex PCR. The sample includes 77,000 or so clones, under 95% seen only once; the top ten take around 30%. Sample: peripheral blood, taken 28 days after the second AZD1222 dose. Every receptor here comes from an adult who received the AZD1222 COVID-19 vaccine. Both conserved end residues are part of each CDR3. A D gene is named only where the DNA matches it firmly. A clone size is listed for some rows: how often the clone was seen (once, few, many), or a class if it is expanded.

D gene	clone size	V gene	J gene	CDR3 protein	CDR3 DNA
TRBD2	-	TRBV9	TRBJ2-5	CASSPEGLAETQYF	TGTGCCAGCAGCCCAGAGGGACTAGCTGAGACCCAGTACTTC
-	once	TRBV4-1	TRBJ2-7	CASSQDGGTSSYEQYF	TGCGCCAGCAGCCAAGACGGCGGGACGAGCTCCTACGAGCAGTACTTC
-	-	TRBV12-1	TRBJ2-4	CASSSPIGPSDLSKNIQYF	TGTGCCAGCAGCTCCCCGATCGGCCCTAGCGACCTATCCAAAAACATTCAGTACTTC
TRBD2	-	TRBV30	TRBJ2-1	CAWAGLDEQFF	TGTGCCTGGGCAGGACTAGATGAGCAGTTCTTC
TRBD2	-	TRBV9	TRBJ2-1	CASSFSGGTYNEQFF	TGTGCCAGCAGCTTTAGCGGGGGAACCTACAATGAGCAGTTCTTC
-	-	TRBV5-4	TRBJ2-7	CASSLGPRDHDYEQYF	TGTGCCAGCAGCTTGGGGCCCAGGGACCACGACTACGAGCAGTACTTC
-	-	TRBV10-1	TRBJ1-2	CASSPDMNYGYTF	TGCGCCAGCAGTCCGGACATGAACTATGGCTACACCTTC
-	-	TRBV28	TRBJ1-5	CASSYLLRTDQPQHF	TGTGCCAGCAGTTACCTGCTGCGGACCGATCAGCCCCAGCATTTT
-	-	TRBV18	TRBJ1-4	CASSRQGQAIEKLFF	TGTGCCAGCTCACGGCAGGGGCAGGCTATTGAAAAACTGTTTTTT
-	-	TRBV27	TRBJ2-2	CASSSSMNTGELFF	TGTGCCAGCAGTTCCTCCATGAACACCGGGGAGCTGTTTTTT
-	-	TRBV6-2/TRBV6-3	TRBJ2-4	CASSDGTALAKNIQYF	TGTGCCAGCAGCGACGGGACGGCACTAGCCAAAAACATTCAGTACTTC
-	-	TRBV7-9	TRBJ2-1	CASSSGGTDQFF	TGTGCCAGCAGCTCAGGCGGGACTGACCAGTTCTTC
-	-	TRBV7-8	TRBJ1-1	CASSLGRNTEAFF	TGTGCCAGCAGCCTGGGCAGGAACACTGAAGCTTTCTTT
-	-	TRBV5-1	TRBJ1-1	CASSGFMNTEAFF	TGCGCCAGCAGCGGATTCATGAACACTGAAGCTTTCTTT
-	-	TRBV28	TRBJ2-1	CASSLGGIRRGEQFF	TGTGCCAGCAGTTTAGGAGGGATCAGAAGGGGTGAGCAGTTCTTC
-	-	TRBV28	TRBJ1-1	CASRPSGGMNTEAFF	TGTGCCAGCCGGCCCTCCGGGGGCATGAACACTGAAGCTTTCTTT
-	-	TRBV2	TRBJ2-1	CASRRDEQFF	TGTGCCAGCAGACGGGATGAGCAGTTCTTC
-	-	TRBV6-5	TRBJ1-1	CASRGTASLNTEAFF	TGTGCCAGCAGGGGGACGGCAAGCTTGAACACTGAAGCTTTCTTT
-	-	TRBV2	TRBJ1-1	CASGTLNTEAFF	TGTGCCAGCGGTACGTTGAACACTGAAGCTTTCTTT
TRBD2	-	TRBV5-1	TRBJ2-1	CASSPGTSAPNNEQFF	TGCGCCAGCAGCCCCGGGACTAGTGCCCCAAACAATGAGCAGTTCTTC
-	-	TRBV10-3	TRBJ1-1	CAISGQLGGRGPNTEAFF	TGTGCCATCAGTGGTCAACTCGGAGGCAGGGGCCCGAACACTGAAGCTTTCTTT
-	-	TRBV30	TRBJ1-1	CAWSVSDMAGYTEAFF	TGTGCCTGGAGTGTCTCGGACATGGCGGGCTACACTGAAGCTTTCTTT
-	few	TRBV6-1	TRBJ1-5	CASSEALALNQPQHF	TGTGCCAGCAGTGAAGCGCTGGCCCTTAATCAGCCCCAGCATTTT
-	-	TRBV19	TRBJ2-5	CASSDGTLGETQYF	TGTGCCAGTAGTGACGGGACATTGGGGGAGACCCAGTACTTC
-	-	TRBV5-1	TRBJ1-5	CASSLAGDSNQPQHF	TGCGCCAGCAGCTTGGCAGGGGATAGCAATCAGCCCCAGCATTTT
-	-	TRBV29-1	TRBJ2-2	CSVEENTGELFF	TGCAGCGTTGAAGAAAACACCGGGGAGCTGTTTTTT
-	-	TRBV6-6	TRBJ2-2	CASSSRMIANTGELFF	TGTGCCAGCAGTTCACGGATGATCGCGAACACCGGGGAGCTGTTTTTT
TRBD1	-	TRBV5-1	TRBJ1-1	CASSLSGGYGTEAFF	TGCGCCAGCAGCTTGTCAGGGGGGTATGGCACTGAAGCTTTCTTT
-	-	TRBV19	TRBJ1-2	CASSTGTVLYTNYGYTF	TGTGCCAGTAGTACCGGGACCGTCCTATACACTAACTATGGCTACACCTTC
-	once	TRBV12-3/TRBV12-4	TRBJ2-7	CASSRAYEQYF	TGTGCCAGCAGCCGCGCCTACGAGCAGTACTTC
-	-	TRBV12-3/TRBV12-4	TRBJ2-1	CASLDWNNEQFF	TGTGCCAGCCTGGACTGGAACAATGAGCAGTTCTTC
-	-	TRBV4-3	TRBJ1-5	CASSQVAVNQPQHF	TGCGCCAGCAGCCAAGTGGCCGTGAATCAGCCCCAGCATTTT
-	-	TRBV6-4	TRBJ1-1	CASSDSPDRNTEAFF	TGTGCCAGCAGTGACTCCCCAGATAGGAACACTGAAGCTTTCTTT
-	-	TRBV28	TRBJ1-1	CASTRGGGTEAFF	TGTGCCAGCACCCGAGGGGGGGGCACTGAAGCTTTCTTT
TRBD1	few	TRBV11-1	TRBJ2-1	CASSLDRDYNEQFF	TGTGCCAGCAGCTTGGACAGGGATTACAATGAGCAGTTCTTC
-	-	TRBV10-3	TRBJ1-4	CAISALQGSNEKLFF	TGTGCCATCAGTGCCCTACAGGGTAGTAATGAAAAACTGTTTTTT
TRBD1	-	TRBV5-1	TRBJ2-1	CASSTGTGSPHEQFF	TGCGCCAGCAGCACCGGGACAGGGTCACCCCATGAGCAGTTCTTC
TRBD1	-	TRBV28	TRBJ1-4	CASSSHGQGANEKLFF	TGTGCCAGCAGTTCCCATGGACAGGGAGCTAATGAAAAACTGTTTTTT
-	-	TRBV5-4	TRBJ2-2	CASSLEARDPRNTGELFF	TGTGCCAGCAGCTTGGAGGCTCGGGACCCCCGGAACACCGGGGAGCTGTTTTTT
-	-	TRBV3-1/TRBV3-2	TRBJ1-1	CASSRRGGGLVTEAFF	TGTGCCAGCAGCCGAAGGGGCGGGGGGCTGGTCACTGAAGCTTTCTTT
-	-	TRBV4-1	TRBJ2-3	CASSLGLLTDTQYF	TGCGCCAGCAGCCTCGGACTGTTGACAGATACGCAGTATTTT
TRBD1	-	TRBV5-1	TRBJ2-4	CARKTGGGFKNIQYF	TGCGCCAGAAAGACAGGGGGCGGATTCAAAAACATTCAGTACTTC